Following are 10 T cell receptor beta chains from one sample sequenced in a study of CD8 T cells in ankylosing spondylitis. Each CDR3 protein gets one entry after TCRdb re-called the 5' RACE reads with MiXCR. The sample gives 200,000 to 250,000 distinct CDR3 sequences, approximately 10% of which show up once; 20% to 25% is in the top ten. Sequencing was performed on blood, either unsorted or a sorted T cell fraction (not recorded which). The receptors originated from a male donor with ankylosing spondylitis or in good health (not recorded which).

This clonotype was counted ten times or more. The chain carries TRBV5-8 and TRBJ2-3, with D maybe TRBD2 (6 bases). Trimming cost V 4 bases and J 2 bases, with 14 bases left between them. CDR1 is SGHTS and CDR2 is YDEGEE in the germline V gene. This CDR3 contains 15 residues. CDR3 DNA: TGTGCCAGCAGCCCAAGGACTACCGTCACAGATACGCAGTATTTT. Amino acids: CASSPRTTVTDTQYF.

This clonotype was counted ten times or more. The chain recombines TRBV2 with TRBJ2-2; 8 bases map to TRBD1. The germline V gene has CDR1 SNHLY and CDR2 FYNNEI. This CDR3 region has 14 residues. Trimming at V came to 10 bases and at J to 1 base, leaving 5 bases not matched to a gene. The CDR3 nucleotides read TGTGCCACCAGAGGGACAGGGAACACCGGGGAGCTGTTTTTT. This gives the protein CATRGTGNTGELFF.

The rearrangement uses TRBV7-8 and TRBJ1-1; the match to TRBD1 covers 8 bases. V gave up 3 bases and J gave up 2 bases; unmatched junction bases: 8. The CDR3 spans 16 residues. CDR1 and CDR2 (germline): SGHVS, FQNEAQ. This chain's CDR3 is CASSFGTGGLNTEAFF. In nucleotides, the CDR3 is TGTGCCAGCAGCTTCGGGACAGGCGGTTTAAACACTGAAGCTTTCTTT.

Ten or more counts support this clonotype. The gene calls are TRBV18 and TRBJ2-5; no definite D call. The CDR3 spans 13 residues. Trimming shortened V by 2 bases and J by 1 base, and 5 bases separated the two germline ends. Germline V gives CDR1 KGHSH, CDR2 LQKENI. The CDR3 sequence: CASSPNAQETQYF. CDR3 DNA sequence: TGTGCCAGCTCACCAAATGCCCAAGAGACCCAGTACTTC.

This clonotype was counted ten times or more. This rearrangement joins TRBV5-1 to TRBJ2-1; TRBD2 agrees at 9 bases. The CDR3 sequence is 14 residues long. Germline CDR1 reads SGHRS; CDR2 reads YFSETQ. The ends lost 4 bases at V and 8 bases at J; junction bases unmatched: 7. For the CDR3, the DNA is TGCGCCAGCAGCCTTGGGACTAGCAGGGATGAGCAGTTCTTC. Amino acid sequence: CASSLGTSRDEQFF.

This clonotype was seen at least ten times. The chain carries TRBV12-3 or TRBV12-4 and TRBJ1-1, with D unresolved. V was trimmed by 5 bases and J by 11 bases, leaving 15 bases between them. The CDR3 has 12 amino acids. Here the CDR3 reads CASSPERWLAFF. CDR3 DNA sequence: TGTGCCAGCAGTCCGGAACGGTGGTTGGCTTTCTTT.

In its sample, this clonotype was seen many times. V is TRBV10-3 and J is TRBJ2-3; no definite D call. The V end was cut by 0 bases, the J end by 1 base, with 14 bases between. Germline lookup yields CDR1 ENHRY and CDR2 SYGVKD. CDR3 length: 17 residues. The CDR3 here is CAISESRSELGTDTQYF. As DNA, the CDR3 is TGTGCCATCAGTGAGTCGAGGAGCGAGCTTGGCACAGATACGCAGTATTTT.

The rearrangement uses TRBV5-1 and TRBJ1-6; D is undetermined. The V gene's germline CDR1 is SGHRS and CDR2 YFSETQ. Trimming pared 4 bases from V and 15 bases from J, leaving 23 bases between. The CDR3 is 15 residues long. CDR3 sequence (DNA): TGCGCCAGCAGCGAGGTGGTGGAATCCCGTTCCTTCCTCCACTTT. Translating gives CASSEVVESRSFLHF.

This clonotype was counted at least ten times. CDR3 protein: CSASEGGGSYNSPLHF. The CDR3 bases are TGCAGTGCTAGTGAAGGGGGGGGCTCCTATAATTCACCCCTCCACTTT. The chain carries TRBV20-1 and TRBJ1-6, with a possible D match to TRBD1 (6 bases). The germline gives CDR1 DFQATT, CDR2 SNEGSKA (reference sequence). Trimming stripped 3 bases from V and 0 bases from J, with 12 bases between. The CDR3 loop spans 16 amino acids.

With respect to this clonotype: The junction does not match germline at one end; this may be a read error. The gene calls are TRBV15 and TRBJ2-2; tentatively, D is TRBD1 or TRBD2 (5 bases each). Per the germline V gene, CDR1 is LNHNV and CDR2 is YYDKDF (reference sequence). This CDR3 is built from 14 residues. The CDR3, as DNA: TGTGCCACCAGTCCGACAGTGAACACCGGGGAGCTGCTTTTT. Translating it yields CATSPTVNTGELLF.